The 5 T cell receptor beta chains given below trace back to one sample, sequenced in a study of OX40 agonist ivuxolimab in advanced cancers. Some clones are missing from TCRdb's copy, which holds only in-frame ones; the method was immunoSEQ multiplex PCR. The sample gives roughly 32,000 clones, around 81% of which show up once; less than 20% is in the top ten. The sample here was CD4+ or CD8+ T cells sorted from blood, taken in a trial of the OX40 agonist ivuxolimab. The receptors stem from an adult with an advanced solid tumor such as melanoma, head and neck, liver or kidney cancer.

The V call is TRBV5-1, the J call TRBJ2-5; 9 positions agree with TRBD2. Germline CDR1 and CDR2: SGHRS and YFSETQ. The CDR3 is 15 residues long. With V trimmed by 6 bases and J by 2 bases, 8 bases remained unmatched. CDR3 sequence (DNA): TGCGCCAGCACCGTGGCTAGCGGGGCACAAGAGACCCAGTACTTC. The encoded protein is CASTVASGAQETQYF.

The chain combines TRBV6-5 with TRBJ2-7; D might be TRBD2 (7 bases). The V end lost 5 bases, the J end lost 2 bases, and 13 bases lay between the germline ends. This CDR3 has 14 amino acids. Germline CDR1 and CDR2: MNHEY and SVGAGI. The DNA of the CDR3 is TGTGCCAGCAGTCGCGTGGGGGGGCCCTACGAGCAGTACTTC. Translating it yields CASSRVGGPYEQYF.

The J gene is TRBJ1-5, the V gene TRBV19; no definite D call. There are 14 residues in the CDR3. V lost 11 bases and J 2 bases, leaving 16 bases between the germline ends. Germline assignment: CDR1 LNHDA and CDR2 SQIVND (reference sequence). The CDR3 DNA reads TGTGCCGGCCCGGAAAGGGCGCGCAATCAGCCCCAGCATTTT. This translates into CAGPERARNQPQHF. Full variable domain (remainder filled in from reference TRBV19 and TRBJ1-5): DGGITQSPKYLFRKEGQNVTLSCEQNLNHDAMYWYRQDPGQGLRLIYYSQIVNDFQKGDIAEGYSVSREKKESFPLTVTSAQKNPTAFYLCAGPERARNQPQHFGDGTRLSIL.

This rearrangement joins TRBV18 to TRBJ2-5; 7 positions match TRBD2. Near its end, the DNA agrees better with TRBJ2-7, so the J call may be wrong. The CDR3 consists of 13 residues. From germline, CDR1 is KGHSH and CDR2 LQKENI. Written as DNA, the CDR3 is TGTGCCAGCTCGCTAGCGGAATCCTACGAGCAGTACTTC. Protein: CASSLAESYEQYF.

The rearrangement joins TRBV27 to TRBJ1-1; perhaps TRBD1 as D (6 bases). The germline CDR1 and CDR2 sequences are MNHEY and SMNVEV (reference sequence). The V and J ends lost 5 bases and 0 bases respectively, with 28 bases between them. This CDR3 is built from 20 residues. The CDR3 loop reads CASSLNSQSWGRYMNTEAFF. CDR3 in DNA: TGTGCCAGCAGTCTCAATTCACAATCATGGGGGCGTTACATGAACACTGAAGCTTTCTTT.